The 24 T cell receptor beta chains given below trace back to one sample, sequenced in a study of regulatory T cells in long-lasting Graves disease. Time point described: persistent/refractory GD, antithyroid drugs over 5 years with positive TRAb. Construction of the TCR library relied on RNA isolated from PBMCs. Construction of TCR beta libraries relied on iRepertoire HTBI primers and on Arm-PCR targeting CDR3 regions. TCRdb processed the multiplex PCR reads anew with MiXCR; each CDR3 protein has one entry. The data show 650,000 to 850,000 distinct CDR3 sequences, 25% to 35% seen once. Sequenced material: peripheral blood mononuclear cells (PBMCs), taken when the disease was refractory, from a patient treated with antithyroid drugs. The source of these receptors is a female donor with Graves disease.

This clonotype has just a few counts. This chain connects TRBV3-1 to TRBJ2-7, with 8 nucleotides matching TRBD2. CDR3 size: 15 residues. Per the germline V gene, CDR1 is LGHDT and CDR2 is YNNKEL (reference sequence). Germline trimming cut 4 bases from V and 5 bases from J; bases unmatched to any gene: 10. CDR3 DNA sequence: TGTGCCAGCAGCCCCCGGACTAGCCGGCGCCACGAGCAGTACTTC. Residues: CASSPRTSRRHEQYF.

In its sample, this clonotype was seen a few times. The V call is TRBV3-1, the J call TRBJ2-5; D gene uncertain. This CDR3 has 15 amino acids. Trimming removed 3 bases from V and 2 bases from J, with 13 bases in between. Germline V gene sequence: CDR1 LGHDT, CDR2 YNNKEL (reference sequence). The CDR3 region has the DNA TGTGCCAGCAGCCAGTATGTGGGTACGCAAGAGACCCAGTACTTC. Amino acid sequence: CASSQYVGTQETQYF.

CDR3 nucleotide sequence: TGCGCCAGCAGCTTGGAGGGCGGGAGGCAAGAGACCCAGTACTTC. Its translation: CASSLEGGRQETQYF. The chain uses TRBV5-1 and TRBJ2-5, with 8 bases aligning to TRBD2. This CDR3 comprises 15 residues. Trimming removed 0 bases from V and 2 bases from J; junction bases left unmatched: 3. Germline CDR1 and CDR2: SGHRS and YFSETQ.

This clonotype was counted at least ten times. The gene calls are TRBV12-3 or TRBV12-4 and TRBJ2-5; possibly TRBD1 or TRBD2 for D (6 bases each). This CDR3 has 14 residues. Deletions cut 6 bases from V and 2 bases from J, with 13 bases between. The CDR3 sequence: CASRGTGRQETQYF. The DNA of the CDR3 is TGTGCCAGCAGGGGAACAGGGAGGCAAGAGACCCAGTACTTC.

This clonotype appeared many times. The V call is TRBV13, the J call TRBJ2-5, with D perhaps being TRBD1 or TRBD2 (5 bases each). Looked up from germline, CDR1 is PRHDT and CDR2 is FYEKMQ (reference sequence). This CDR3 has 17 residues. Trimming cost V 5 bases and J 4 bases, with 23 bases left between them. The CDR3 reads CASSHTGTGGSLETQYF. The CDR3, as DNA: TGTGCCAGCAGCCATACCGGGACCGGAGGAAGTCTAGAGACCCAGTACTTC.

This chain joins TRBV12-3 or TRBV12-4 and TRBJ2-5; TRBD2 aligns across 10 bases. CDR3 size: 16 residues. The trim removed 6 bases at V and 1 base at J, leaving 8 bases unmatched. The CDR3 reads CASSVSSGSSQETQYF. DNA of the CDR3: TGTGCCAGCAGCGTTTCTAGCGGGAGTTCCCAAGAGACCCAGTACTTC.

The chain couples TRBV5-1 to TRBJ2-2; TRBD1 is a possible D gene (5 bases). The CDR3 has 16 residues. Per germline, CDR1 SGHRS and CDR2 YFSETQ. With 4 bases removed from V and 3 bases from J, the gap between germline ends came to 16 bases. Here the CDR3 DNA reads TGCGCCAGCAGCGTCGGTCGGCAGGGTGACACCGGGGAGCTGTTTTTT. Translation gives CASSVGRQGDTGELFF.

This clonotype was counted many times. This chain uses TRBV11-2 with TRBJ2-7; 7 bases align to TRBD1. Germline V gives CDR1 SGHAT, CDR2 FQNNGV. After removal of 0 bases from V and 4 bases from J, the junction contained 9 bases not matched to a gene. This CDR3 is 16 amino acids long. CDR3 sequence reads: CASSLDKTGWIYEQYF. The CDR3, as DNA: TGTGCCAGCAGCTTAGACAAGACAGGGTGGATATACGAGCAGTACTTC.

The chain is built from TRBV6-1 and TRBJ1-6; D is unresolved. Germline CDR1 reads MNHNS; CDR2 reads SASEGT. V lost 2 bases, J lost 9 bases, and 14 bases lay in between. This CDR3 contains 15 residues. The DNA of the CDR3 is TGTGCCAGCAGTGAAACAGCGACAACGGCTTCACCCCTCCACTTT. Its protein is CASSETATTASPLHF.

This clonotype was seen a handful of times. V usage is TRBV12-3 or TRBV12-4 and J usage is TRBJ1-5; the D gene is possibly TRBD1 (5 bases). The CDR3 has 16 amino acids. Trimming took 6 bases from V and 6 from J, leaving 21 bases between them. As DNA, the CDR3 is TGTGCCAGCAGCTTTCGTATTTTAGGGGTGGGTCAGCCCCAGCATTTT. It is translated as CASSFRILGVGQPQHF.

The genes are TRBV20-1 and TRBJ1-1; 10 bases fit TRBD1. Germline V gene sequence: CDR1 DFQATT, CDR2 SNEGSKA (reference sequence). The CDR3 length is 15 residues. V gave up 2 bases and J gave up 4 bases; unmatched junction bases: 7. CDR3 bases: TGCAGTGCTAGACGCCGGGACAGGGGTTTCACTGAAGCTTTCTTT. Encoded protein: CSARRRDRGFTEAFF.

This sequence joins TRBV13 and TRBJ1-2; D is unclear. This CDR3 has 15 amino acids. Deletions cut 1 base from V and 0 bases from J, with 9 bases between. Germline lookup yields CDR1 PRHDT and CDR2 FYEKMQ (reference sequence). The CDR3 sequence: CASSLVRSPNYGYTF. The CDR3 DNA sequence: TGTGCCAGCAGCTTAGTCAGGTCCCCTAACTATGGCTACACCTTC.

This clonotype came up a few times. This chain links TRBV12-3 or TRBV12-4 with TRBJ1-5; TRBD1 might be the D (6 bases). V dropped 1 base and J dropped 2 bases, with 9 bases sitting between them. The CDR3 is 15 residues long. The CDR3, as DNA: TGTGCCAGCAGTTTAGTGGCAGGGGGCAATCAGCCCCAGCATTTT. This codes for CASSLVAGGNQPQHF.

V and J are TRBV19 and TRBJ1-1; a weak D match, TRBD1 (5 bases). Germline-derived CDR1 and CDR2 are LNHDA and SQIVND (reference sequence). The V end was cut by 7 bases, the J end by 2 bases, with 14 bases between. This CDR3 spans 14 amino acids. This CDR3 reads CASKRVGVNTEAFF. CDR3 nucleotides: TGTGCCAGTAAACGAGTGGGGGTTAACACTGAAGCTTTCTTT.

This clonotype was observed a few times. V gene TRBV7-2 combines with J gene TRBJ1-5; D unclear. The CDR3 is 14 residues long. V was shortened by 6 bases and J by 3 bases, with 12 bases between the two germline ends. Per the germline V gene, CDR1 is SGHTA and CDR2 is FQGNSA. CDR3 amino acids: CASRGQAPNQPQHF. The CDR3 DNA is TGTGCCAGCAGAGGCCAAGCTCCCAATCAGCCCCAGCATTTT.

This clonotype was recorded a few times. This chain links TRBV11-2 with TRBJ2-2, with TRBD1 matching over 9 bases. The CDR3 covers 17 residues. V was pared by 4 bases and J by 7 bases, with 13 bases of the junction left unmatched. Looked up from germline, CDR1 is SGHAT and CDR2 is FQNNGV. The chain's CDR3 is CASSYNPGQGKGGELFF. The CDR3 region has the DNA TGTGCCAGCAGCTATAACCCGGGACAGGGAAAGGGCGGGGAGCTGTTTTTT.

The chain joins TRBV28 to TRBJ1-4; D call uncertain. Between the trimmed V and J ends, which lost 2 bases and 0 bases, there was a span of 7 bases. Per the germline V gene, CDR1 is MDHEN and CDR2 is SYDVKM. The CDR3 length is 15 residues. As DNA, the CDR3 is TGTGCCAGCAGTTTACTGACACCAACTAATGAAAAACTGTTTTTT. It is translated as CASSLLTPTNEKLFF. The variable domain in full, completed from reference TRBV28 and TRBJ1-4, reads DVKVTQSSRYLVKRTGEKVFLECVQDMDHENMFWYRQDPGLGLRLIYFSYDVKMKEKGDIPEGYSVSREKKERFSLILESASTNQTSMYLCASSLLTPTNEKLFFGSGTQLSVL.

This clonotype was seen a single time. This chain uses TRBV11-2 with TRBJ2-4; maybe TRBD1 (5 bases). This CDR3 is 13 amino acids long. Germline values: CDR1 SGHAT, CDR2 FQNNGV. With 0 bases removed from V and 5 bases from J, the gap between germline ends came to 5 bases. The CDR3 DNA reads TGTGCCAGCAGCTTAGAGGGGCAAAACATTCAGTACTTC. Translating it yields CASSLEGQNIQYF.

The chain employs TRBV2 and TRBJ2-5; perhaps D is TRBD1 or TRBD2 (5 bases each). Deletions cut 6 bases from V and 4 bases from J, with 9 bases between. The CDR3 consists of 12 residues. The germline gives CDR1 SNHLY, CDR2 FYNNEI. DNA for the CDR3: TGTGCCAGCAGAGGGGAGTCAGAGACCCAGTACTTC. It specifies CASRGESETQYF.

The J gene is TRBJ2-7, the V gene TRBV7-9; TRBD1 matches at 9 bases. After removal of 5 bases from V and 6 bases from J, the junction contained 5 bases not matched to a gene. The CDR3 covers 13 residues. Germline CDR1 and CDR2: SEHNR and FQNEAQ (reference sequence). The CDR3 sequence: CASSQIQGAEQYF. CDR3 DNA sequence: TGTGCCAGCAGCCAAATACAGGGGGCCGAGCAGTACTTC.

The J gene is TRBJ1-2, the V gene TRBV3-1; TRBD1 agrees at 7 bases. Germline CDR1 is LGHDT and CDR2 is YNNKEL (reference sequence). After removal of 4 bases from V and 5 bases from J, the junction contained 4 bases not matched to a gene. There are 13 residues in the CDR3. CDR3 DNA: TGTGCCAGCAGCCCCAGGGGGGCGTATGGCTACACCTTC. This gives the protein CASSPRGAYGYTF.

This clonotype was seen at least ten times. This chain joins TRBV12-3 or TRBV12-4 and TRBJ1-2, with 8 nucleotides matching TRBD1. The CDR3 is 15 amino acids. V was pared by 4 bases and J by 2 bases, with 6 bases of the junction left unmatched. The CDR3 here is CASSSQGQANYGYTF. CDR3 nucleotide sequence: TGTGCCAGCAGTTCTCAGGGACAGGCGAACTATGGCTACACCTTC.

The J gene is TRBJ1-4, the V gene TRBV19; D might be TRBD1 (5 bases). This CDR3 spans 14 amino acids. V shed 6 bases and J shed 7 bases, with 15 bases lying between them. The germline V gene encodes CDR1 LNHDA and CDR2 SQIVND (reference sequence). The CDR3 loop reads CASSPPGGSEKLFF. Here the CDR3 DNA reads TGTGCCAGTAGCCCCCCCGGGGGTAGTGAAAAACTGTTTTTT.

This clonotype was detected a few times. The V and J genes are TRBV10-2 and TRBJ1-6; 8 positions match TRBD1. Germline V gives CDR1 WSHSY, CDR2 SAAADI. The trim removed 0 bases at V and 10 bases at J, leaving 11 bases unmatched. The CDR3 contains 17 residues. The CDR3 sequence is CASSESIQGAGGSPLHF. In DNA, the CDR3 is TGCGCCAGCAGTGAGTCGATCCAGGGGGCCGGTGGGTCACCCCTCCACTTT.